Presented here are 5 T cell receptor beta chains from one specimen sequenced in a study of T cell responses to AZD1222 COVID-19 vaccine. Method: immunoSEQ multiplex PCR; TCRdb's copy keeps in-frame clones and lacks some. The sample holds 90,000 to 120,000 clones, roughly 90% seen once. The specimen was peripheral blood, collected 28 days after the second AZD1222 dose. These receptors all stem from an adult who received the AZD1222 COVID-19 vaccine.

This chain connects TRBV6-2 or TRBV6-3 to TRBJ2-5, with no clear D. Looked up from germline, CDR1 is MNHEY and CDR2 is SVGEGT. Trimming cost V 6 bases and J 3 bases, with 8 bases left between them. The CDR3 length is 12 residues. In DNA form, the CDR3 reads TGTGCCAGCAGCCAAACCGAAGAGACCCAGTACTTC. It is translated as CASSQTEETQYF.

This rearrangement joins TRBV29-1 to TRBJ2-1; D is ambiguous. The CDR3 is 15 amino acids. CDR1 and CDR2 from the germline V gene are SQVTM and ANQGSEA. V lost 1 base to trimming and J lost 1 base, with 11 bases between them. The chain's CDR3 is CSVEGAMGSYNEQFF. Written as DNA, the CDR3 is TGCAGCGTTGAAGGGGCTATGGGTTCCTACAATGAGCAGTTCTTC.

The genes are TRBV11-2 and TRBJ2-1; TRBD1 aligns across 9 bases. The CDR3 contains 16 residues. Germline loops: CDR1 SGHAT, CDR2 FQNNGV. Trimming removed 3 bases from V and 2 bases from J; junction bases left unmatched: 5. CDR3 nucleotide sequence: TGTGCCAGCAGCTTTAGACAGGGGGTAACCTACAATGAGCAGTTCTTC. It translates to CASSFRQGVTYNEQFF.

The count of this clone is one. V is TRBV19 and J is TRBJ1-4; no clear D. The germline V gene has CDR1 LNHDA and CDR2 SQIVND (reference sequence). This CDR3 has 15 residues. V was clipped by 4 bases and J by 3 bases, with 12 bases between them. CDR3 sequence: CASSSTRSPNEKLFF. CDR3 DNA: TGTGCCAGTAGTAGTACCCGGTCGCCTAATGAAAAACTGTTTTTT.

The gene calls are TRBV11-2 and TRBJ1-1, with D tentatively TRBD1 (5 bases). The CDR3 is made up of 15 amino acids. Germline CDR1 SGHAT, CDR2 FQNNGV. V was shortened by 0 bases and J by 1 base, with 9 bases between the two germline ends. The CDR3 nucleotides read TGTGCCAGCAGCTTAGACCCGGGGCGGAACACTGAAGCTTTCTTT. Translation gives CASSLDPGRNTEAFF.